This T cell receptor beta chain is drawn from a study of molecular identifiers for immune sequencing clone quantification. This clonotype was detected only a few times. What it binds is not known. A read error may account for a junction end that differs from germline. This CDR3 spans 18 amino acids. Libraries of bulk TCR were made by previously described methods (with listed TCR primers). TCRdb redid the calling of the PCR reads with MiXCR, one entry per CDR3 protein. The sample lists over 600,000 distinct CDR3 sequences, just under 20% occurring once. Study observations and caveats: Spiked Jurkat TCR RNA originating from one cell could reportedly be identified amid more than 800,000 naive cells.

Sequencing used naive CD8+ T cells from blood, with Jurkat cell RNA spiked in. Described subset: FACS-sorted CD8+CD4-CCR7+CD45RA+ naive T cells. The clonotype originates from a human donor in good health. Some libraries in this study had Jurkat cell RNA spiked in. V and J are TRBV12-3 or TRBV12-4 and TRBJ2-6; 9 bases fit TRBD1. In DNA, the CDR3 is TGTGCCAGCAGTTTAAGCTTCGGACAGGGGCCTGGGGCCAACGTCCCGACTTTC. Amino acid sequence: CASSLSFGQGPGANVPTF.